The next 7 T cell receptor beta chains were all read from a single sample in a study of shared clonotypes between healthy human individuals. Profiling relied on immunoSEQ multiplex PCR, and the TCRdb table lists in-frame clones only, not all of them. The table has a few million clones, over 90% seen once; the top ten hold approximately 0.4%. Specimen: naive CD4+ T cells from PBMCs. Subset specified: CD45RA+ positively selected. These receptors all come from a man aged 18 to 29 in good health. Some clones in this sample may be carry-over from other donors' samples.

The rearrangement links TRBV5-1 to TRBJ2-5, with D perhaps matching TRBD1 or TRBD2 (6 bases each). V was clipped by 4 bases and J by 1 base, with 11 bases between them. The germline V gene has CDR1 SGHRS and CDR2 YFSETQ. There are 14 residues in the CDR3. The CDR3, as DNA: TGCGCCAGCAGCATTGGGGGGCTCCAAGAGACCCAGTACTTC. Residues: CASSIGGLQETQYF.

The chain recombines TRBV7-9 with TRBJ2-7, with D tentatively TRBD1 (5 bases). CDR1 is SEHNR and CDR2 is FQNEAQ in the germline V gene (reference sequence). The ends were cut back, 5 bases at V and 2 bases at J, with 19 bases in the middle. The CDR3 contains 16 residues. The CDR3 spells CASSPSFWGGAYEQYF. For the CDR3, the DNA is TGTGCCAGCAGCCCCTCCTTCTGGGGCGGAGCCTACGAGCAGTACTTC.

This chain uses TRBV5-1 with TRBJ2-5, with a possible D match to TRBD2 (5 bases). V was pared by 2 bases and J by 2 bases, with 7 bases between. This CDR3 spans 13 amino acids. Germline assignment: CDR1 SGHRS and CDR2 YFSETQ. CDR3 DNA sequence: TGCGCCAGCAGCTTATGGACTCAAGAGACCCAGTACTTC. Protein sequence: CASSLWTQETQYF.

The gene calls are TRBV5-1 and TRBJ2-5, with no clear D. Germline CDR1 SGHRS, CDR2 YFSETQ. Between the trimmed V and J ends, which lost 2 bases and 1 base, there was a span of 6 bases. The CDR3 is 13 amino acids. The CDR3 DNA is TGCGCCAGCAGCTTAAATTTCCAAGAGACCCAGTACTTC. Its protein is CASSLNFQETQYF.

This sequence joins TRBV7-9 and TRBJ2-5, with D uncertain. V lost 2 bases and J 0 bases, leaving 10 bases between the germline ends. The CDR3 covers 15 residues. Germline assignment: CDR1 SEHNR and CDR2 FQNEAQ (reference sequence). The CDR3: CASSLLTLYQETQYF. The CDR3, as DNA: TGTGCCAGCAGCTTATTGACCCTGTACCAAGAGACCCAGTACTTC.

On this clone: Other DNA sequences of this sample code for an identical CDR3. The chain couples TRBV28 to TRBJ2-3, with no clear D. The V and J ends lost 2 bases and 2 bases respectively, with 2 bases between them. The CDR3 has 12 residues. Germline CDR1 MDHEN, CDR2 SYDVKM. This CDR3 is CASSLPTDTQYF. The CDR3 DNA is TGTGCCAGCAGTTTACCCACAGATACGCAGTATTTT. The full variable domain, its missing parts supplied by reference TRBV28 and TRBJ2-3, is DVKVTQSSRYLVKRTGEKVFLECVQDMDHENMFWYRQDPGLGLRLIYFSYDVKMKEKGDIPEGYSVSREKKERFSLILESASTNQTSMYLCASSLPTDTQYFGPGTRLTVL.

The genes are TRBV7-3 and TRBJ2-7; 9 bases align to TRBD2. V gave up 5 bases and J gave up 3 bases; unmatched junction bases: 8. CDR3 length equals 15 residues. Germline CDR1 is SGHTA and CDR2 is FQGTGA. CDR3 nucleotides: TGTGCCAGCAGCCCCACTAGCGGGCCATACTACGAGCAGTACTTC. Amino acid sequence: CASSPTSGPYYEQYF. Drawing the rest from reference TRBV7-3 and TRBJ2-7, the complete variable domain is GAGVSQTPSNKVTEKGKYVELRCDPISGHTALYWYRQSLGQGPEFLIYFQGTGAADDSGLPNDRFFAVRPEGSVSTLKIQRTERGDSAVYLCASSPTSGPYYEQYFGPGTRLTVT.